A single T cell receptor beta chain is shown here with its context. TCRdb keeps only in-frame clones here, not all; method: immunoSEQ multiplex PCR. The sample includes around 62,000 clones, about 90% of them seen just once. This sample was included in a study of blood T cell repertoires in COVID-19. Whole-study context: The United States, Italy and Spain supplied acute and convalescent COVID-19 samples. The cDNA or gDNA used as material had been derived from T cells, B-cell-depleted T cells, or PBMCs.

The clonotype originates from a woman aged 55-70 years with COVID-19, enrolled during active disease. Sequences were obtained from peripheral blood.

The DNA of the CDR3 is TGTGCCAGCATTGGCAGGGGGTACCACGAGCAGTACTTC. This translates into CASIGRGYHEQYF. This chain connects TRBV2 to TRBJ2-7; 7 nucleotides align to TRBD1. This CDR3 is built from 13 residues. V trimming: 7 bases; J trimming: 5 bases; junction bases outside the gene matches: 8. Germline-derived CDR1 and CDR2 are SNHLY and FYNNEI.